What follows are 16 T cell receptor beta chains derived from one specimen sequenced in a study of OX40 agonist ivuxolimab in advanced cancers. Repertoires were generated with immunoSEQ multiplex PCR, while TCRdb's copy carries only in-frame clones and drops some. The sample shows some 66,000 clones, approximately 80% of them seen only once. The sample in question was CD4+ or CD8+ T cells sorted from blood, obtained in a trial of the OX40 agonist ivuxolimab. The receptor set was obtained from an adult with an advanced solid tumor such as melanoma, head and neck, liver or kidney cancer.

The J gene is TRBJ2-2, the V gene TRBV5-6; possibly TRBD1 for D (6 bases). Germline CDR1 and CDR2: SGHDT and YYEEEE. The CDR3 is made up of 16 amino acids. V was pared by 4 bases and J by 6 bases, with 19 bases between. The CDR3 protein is CASSTPRGSRAGELFF. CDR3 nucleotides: TGTGCCAGCAGCACCCCCAGGGGCAGCAGGGCCGGGGAGCTGTTTTTT.

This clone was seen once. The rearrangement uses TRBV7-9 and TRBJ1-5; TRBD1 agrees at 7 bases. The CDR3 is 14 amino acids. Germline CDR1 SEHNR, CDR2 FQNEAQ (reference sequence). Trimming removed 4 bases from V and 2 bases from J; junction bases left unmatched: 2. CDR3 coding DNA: TGTGCCAGCAGCTCTGACAGGGGCAATCAGCCCCAGCATTTT. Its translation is CASSSDRGNQPQHF.

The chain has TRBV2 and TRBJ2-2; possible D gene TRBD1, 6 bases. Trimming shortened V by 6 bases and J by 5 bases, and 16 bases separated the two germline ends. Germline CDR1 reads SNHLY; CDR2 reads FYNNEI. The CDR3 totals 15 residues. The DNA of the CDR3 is TGTGCCAGCAGGGGCGACAGGACCCCAACCGGGGAGCTGTTTTTT. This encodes CASRGDRTPTGELFF.

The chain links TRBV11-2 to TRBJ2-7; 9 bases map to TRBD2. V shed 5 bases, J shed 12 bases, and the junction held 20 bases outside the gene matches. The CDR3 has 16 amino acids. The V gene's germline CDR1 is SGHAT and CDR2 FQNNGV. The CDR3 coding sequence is TGTGCCAGCAGCCCCGCCCAGGGACTAGCCGGGGGAAATGTGTACGTC. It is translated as CASSPAQGLAGGNVYV.

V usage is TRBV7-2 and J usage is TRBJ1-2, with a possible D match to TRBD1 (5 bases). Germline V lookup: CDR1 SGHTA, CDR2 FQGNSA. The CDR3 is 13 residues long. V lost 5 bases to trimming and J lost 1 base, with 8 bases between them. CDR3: CASSVQDNYGYTF. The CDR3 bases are TGTGCCAGCAGCGTACAGGATAACTATGGCTACACCTTC.

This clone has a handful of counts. CDR3 protein: CASSLRKGQPQHF. For the CDR3, the DNA is TGTGCCAGCAGCTTAAGGAAGGGGCAGCCCCAGCATTTT. V usage is TRBV7-9 and J usage is TRBJ1-5; weak D call: TRBD1 (5 bases). Germline lookup yields CDR1 SEHNR and CDR2 FQNEAQ (reference sequence). V gave up 2 bases and J gave up 7 bases, with 9 bases separating them. CDR3 length: 13 residues.

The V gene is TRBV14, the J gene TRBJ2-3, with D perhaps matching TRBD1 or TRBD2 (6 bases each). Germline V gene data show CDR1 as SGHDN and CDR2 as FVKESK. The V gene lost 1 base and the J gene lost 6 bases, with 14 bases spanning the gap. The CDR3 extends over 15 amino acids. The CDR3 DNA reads TGTGCCAGCAGCCAAGGGCGCTGGAGGGGGGATACGCAGTATTTT. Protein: CASSQGRWRGDTQYF.

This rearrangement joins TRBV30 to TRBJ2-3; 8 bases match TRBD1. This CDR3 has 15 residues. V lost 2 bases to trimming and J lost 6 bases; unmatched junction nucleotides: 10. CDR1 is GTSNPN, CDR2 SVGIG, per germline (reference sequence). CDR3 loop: CAWSLTDRDGDTQYF. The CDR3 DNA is TGTGCCTGGAGTCTAACGGACAGGGATGGGGATACGCAGTATTTT.

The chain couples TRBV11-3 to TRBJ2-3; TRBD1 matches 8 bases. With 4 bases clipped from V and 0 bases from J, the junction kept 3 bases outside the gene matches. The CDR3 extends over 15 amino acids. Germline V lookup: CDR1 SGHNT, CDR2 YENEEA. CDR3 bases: TGTGCCAGCAGCTCGGGACAGGTTAGCACAGATACGCAGTATTTT. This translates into CASSSGQVSTDTQYF.

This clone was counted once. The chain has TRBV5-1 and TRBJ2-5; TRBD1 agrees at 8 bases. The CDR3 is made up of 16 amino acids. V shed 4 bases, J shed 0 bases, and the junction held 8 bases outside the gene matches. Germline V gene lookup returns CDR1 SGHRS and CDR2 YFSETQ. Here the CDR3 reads CASSPQGDKYQETQYF. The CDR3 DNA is TGCGCCAGCAGCCCACAGGGGGATAAGTACCAAGAGACCCAGTACTTC.

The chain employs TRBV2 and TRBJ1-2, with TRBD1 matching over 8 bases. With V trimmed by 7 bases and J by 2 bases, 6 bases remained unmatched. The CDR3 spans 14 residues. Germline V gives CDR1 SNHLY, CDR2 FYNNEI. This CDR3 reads CASIPGQGNYGYTF. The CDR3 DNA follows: TGTGCCAGCATTCCCGGACAGGGCAACTATGGCTACACCTTC. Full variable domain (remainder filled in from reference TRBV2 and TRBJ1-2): EPEVTQTPSHQVTQMGQEVILRCVPISNHLYFYWYRQILGQKVEFLVSFYNNEISEKSEIFDDQFSVERPDGSNFTLKIRSTKLEDSAMYFCASIPGQGNYGYTFGSGTRLTVV.

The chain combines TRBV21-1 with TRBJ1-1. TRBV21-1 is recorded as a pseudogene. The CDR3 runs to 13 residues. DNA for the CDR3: TGTGCCAGCAGCAAAGACTGCGGGTGTGAAGCTTTCTTT. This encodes CASSKDCGCEAFF.

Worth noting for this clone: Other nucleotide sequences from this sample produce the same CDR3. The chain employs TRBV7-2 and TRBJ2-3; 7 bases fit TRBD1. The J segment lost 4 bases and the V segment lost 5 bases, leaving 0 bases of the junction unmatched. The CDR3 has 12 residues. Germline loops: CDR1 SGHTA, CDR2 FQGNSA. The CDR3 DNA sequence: TGTGCCAGCAGCACAGGGGCAGATACGCAGTATTTT. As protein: CASSTGADTQYF.

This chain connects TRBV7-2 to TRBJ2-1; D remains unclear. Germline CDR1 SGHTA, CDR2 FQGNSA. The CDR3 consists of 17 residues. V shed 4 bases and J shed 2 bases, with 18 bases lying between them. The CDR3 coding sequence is TGTGCCAGCAGCTCTAGGGCCAGTCAGCATACCTACAATGAGCAGTTCTTC. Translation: CASSSRASQHTYNEQFF.

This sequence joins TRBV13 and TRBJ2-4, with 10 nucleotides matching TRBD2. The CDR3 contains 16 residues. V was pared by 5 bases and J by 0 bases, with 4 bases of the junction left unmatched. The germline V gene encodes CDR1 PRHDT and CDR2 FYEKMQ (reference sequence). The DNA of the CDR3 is TGTGCCAGCAGCATAAGACTAGCGGGAGCCAAAAACATTCAGTACTTC. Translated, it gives CASSIRLAGAKNIQYF.

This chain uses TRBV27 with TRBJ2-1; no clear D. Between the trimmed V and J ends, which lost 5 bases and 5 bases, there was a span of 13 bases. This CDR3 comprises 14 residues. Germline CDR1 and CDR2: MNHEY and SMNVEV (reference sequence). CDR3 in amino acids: CASSPPLRHNEQFF. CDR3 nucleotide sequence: TGTGCCAGCAGTCCCCCGTTAAGGCACAATGAGCAGTTCTTC.